This paragraph reports one T cell receptor beta chain. Its specificity is not known. With 0 bases removed from V and 1 base from J, the gap between germline ends came to 9 bases. Per germline, CDR1 MNHNY and CDR2 SVGAGI (reference sequence). This CDR3 spans 15 amino acids. These data originate in a study of cytomegalovirus exposure and HLA in healthy donors. General study findings and limits: V- and J-gene trimming of TCR beta was linked (in a later analysis) to a missense DCLRE1C variant. Earlier findings revealed that most TCR beta V segments proved productive either about 87% or about 30% of the time.

The PCR contained 60 Vbeta and 13 Jbeta primers. Some clones are missing from TCRdb's copy, which holds only in-frame ones; the method was immunoSEQ multiplex PCR. Of over 200,000 clones detected, more than 75% appear once; the ten largest clones hold 1.3%. The material sequenced was PBMCs. The chain has TRBV6-6 and TRBJ1-1; tentative D call: TRBD1 (6 bases). The receptor's source is a human donor in good health. In nucleotides, the CDR3 is TGTGCCAGCAGTTACTCGGGGGCCCGGAACACTGAAGCTTTCTTT. The encoded protein is CASSYSGARNTEAFF.